The 4 T cell receptor beta chains reported below all come from one sample, sequenced in a study of CD8 T cells in Susac syndrome. A quantity of roughly 0.5 to 1 ug RNA underwent reverse transcription using random hexamers. TCRdb reanalysed the immunoSEQ multiplex PCR reads using MiXCR and keeps one entry per CDR3 protein. This table has about 300,000 distinct CDR3 sequences, over 75% appearing once. The sample consisted of CD8+ T cells from PBMCs. The receptors originated from a human donor with multiple sclerosis.

The CDR3 DNA reads TGTGCCTGGAGTGTCGGAGCGTCTTACGAGCAGTACTTC. Translation gives CAWSVGASYEQYF. The chain is built from TRBV30 and TRBJ2-7; D is ambiguous. From germline, CDR1 is GTSNPN and CDR2 SVGIG (reference sequence). Trimming stripped 0 bases from V and 4 bases from J, with 10 bases between. The CDR3 totals 13 residues.

The chain couples TRBV30 to TRBJ2-1; D perhaps matches TRBD1 (5 bases). Germline CDR1 and CDR2: GTSNPN and SVGIG (reference sequence). The ends were cut back, 4 bases at V and 5 bases at J, with 12 bases in the middle. The CDR3 contains 13 residues. The CDR3, as DNA: TGTGCCTGGAAGGGGTCGAGTCACAATGAGCAGTTCTTC. It yields the protein CAWKGSSHNEQFF.

The rearrangement links TRBV20-1 to TRBJ2-1, with 8 bases lining up with TRBD2. Germline lookup yields CDR1 DFQATT and CDR2 SNEGSKA (reference sequence). With 0 bases clipped from V and 4 bases from J, the junction kept 11 bases outside the gene matches. CDR3 size: 17 residues. CDR3 coding DNA: TGCAGTGCTAGAGATGCGGGAGGCCCCCTTTCGTACAATGAGCAGTTCTTC. Protein: CSARDAGGPLSYNEQFF.

This chain connects TRBV13 to TRBJ2-1; the match to TRBD2 covers 10 bases. This CDR3 is 17 amino acids long. V gave up 5 bases and J gave up 2 bases; unmatched junction bases: 9. The germline CDR1 and CDR2 sequences are PRHDT and FYEKMQ (reference sequence). The CDR3 here is CASSIRSGRGPYNEQFF. For the CDR3, the DNA is TGTGCCAGCAGCATCCGAAGCGGGAGGGGCCCCTACAATGAGCAGTTCTTC.